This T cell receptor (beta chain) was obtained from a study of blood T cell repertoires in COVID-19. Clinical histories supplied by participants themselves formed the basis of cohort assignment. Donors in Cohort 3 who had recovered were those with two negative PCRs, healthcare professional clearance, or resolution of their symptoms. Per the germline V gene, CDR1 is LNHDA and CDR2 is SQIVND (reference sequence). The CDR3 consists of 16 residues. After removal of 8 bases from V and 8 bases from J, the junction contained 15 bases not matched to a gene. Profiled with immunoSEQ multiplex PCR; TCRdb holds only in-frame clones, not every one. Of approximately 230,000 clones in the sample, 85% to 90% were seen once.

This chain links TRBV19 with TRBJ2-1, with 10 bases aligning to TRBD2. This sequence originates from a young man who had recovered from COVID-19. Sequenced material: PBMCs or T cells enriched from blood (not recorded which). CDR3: CASLKSAGGSSHEQFF. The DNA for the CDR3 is TGTGCCAGTCTAAAATCAGCGGGAGGGTCTAGCCATGAGCAGTTCTTC.